Here is one T cell receptor beta chain with its context. Its antigen is not identified. RNA transcripts were the template for amplifying TCR beta CDR3 regions. HTBI primers were the set used in a first-round RT-PCR of the TCR CDR3. TCRdb re-derived calls from the multiplex PCR reads in MiXCR, one entry per CDR3 protein. The sample has about 620,000 distinct CDR3 sequences; 15% to 20% are singletons. Germline V CDR1 and CDR2: SGHRS, YFSETQ. The junction had 8 bases not matched to a gene; V was cut back by 3 bases and J by 4 bases. The CDR3 is 15 residues long. This specimen comes from a study of T cells in Graves' hyperthyroidism and ophthalmopathy. Study-wide points: Stable hyperthyroidism was told apart from ophthalmopathy by a model built on 13 V-J features.

Recently diagnosed hyperthyroidism of less than 2 months' duration affected patients aged 18 to 65. The receptor comes from a woman aged 30 to 39 with Graves' hyperthyroidism. The specimen was blood. This sequence joins TRBV5-1 and TRBJ2-7, with TRBD1 matching over 9 bases. Here the CDR3 DNA reads TGCGCCAGCAGCTATTTACAGGGGGCTGGATACGAGCAGTACTTC. Translation gives CASSYLQGAGYEQYF.